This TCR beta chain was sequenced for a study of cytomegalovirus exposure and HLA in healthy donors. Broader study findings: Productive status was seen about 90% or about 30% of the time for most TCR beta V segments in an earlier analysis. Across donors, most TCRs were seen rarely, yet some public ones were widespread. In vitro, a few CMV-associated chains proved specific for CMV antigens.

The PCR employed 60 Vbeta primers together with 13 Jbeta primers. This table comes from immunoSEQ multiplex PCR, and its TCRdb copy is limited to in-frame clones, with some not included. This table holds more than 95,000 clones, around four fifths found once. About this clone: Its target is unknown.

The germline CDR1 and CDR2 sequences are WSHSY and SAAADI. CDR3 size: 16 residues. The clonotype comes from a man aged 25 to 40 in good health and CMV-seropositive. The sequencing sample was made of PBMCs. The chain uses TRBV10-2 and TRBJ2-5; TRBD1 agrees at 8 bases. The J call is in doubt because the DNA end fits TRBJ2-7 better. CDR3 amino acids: CASSDRDRPPSYEQYF. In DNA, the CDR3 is TGCGCCAGCAGTGACCGGGACAGGCCCCCCTCCTACGAGCAGTACTTC.